This entry lists 22 T cell receptor beta chains sequenced from one sample in a study of OX40 agonist ivuxolimab in advanced cancers. Libraries were prepared by immunoSEQ multiplex PCR; TCRdb keeps only in-frame clonotypes and omits some of them. The sample records about 40,000 clones, 88% being singletons. The material was CD4+ or CD8+ T cells sorted from blood, obtained in a trial of the OX40 agonist ivuxolimab. The origin of the receptors is an adult with an advanced solid tumor such as melanoma, head and neck, liver or kidney cancer.

The gene calls are TRBV10-3 and TRBJ2-7; 7 bases match TRBD2. The trim removed 2 bases at V and 1 base at J, leaving 2 bases unmatched. The CDR3 contains 14 residues. Germline V gene sequence: CDR1 ENHRY, CDR2 SYGVKD. The CDR3 sequence: CAISETSVSYEQYF. CDR3 DNA sequence: TGTGCCATCAGTGAGACTAGCGTGTCCTACGAGCAGTACTTC.

J is TRBJ2-1 and V is TRBV19; the D is unclear. Germline V CDR1 and CDR2: LNHDA, SQIVND (reference sequence). With 5 bases removed from V and 10 bases from J, the gap between germline ends came to 12 bases. This CDR3 is 12 amino acids long. CDR3 region: CASSPNFMEQFF. DNA of the CDR3: TGTGCCAGTAGTCCGAATTTCATGGAGCAGTTCTTC. Full variable domain (missing parts from reference TRBV19 and TRBJ2-1): DGGITQSPKYLFRKEGQNVTLSCEQNLNHDAMYWYRQDPGQGLRLIYYSQIVNDFQKGDIAEGYSVSREKKESFPLTVTSAQKNPTAFYLCASSPNFMEQFFGPGTRLTVL.

The chain joins TRBV25-1 to TRBJ1-2; TRBD1 aligns across 11 bases. With V trimmed by 6 bases and J by 4 bases, 4 bases remained unmatched. Per the germline V gene, CDR1 is MGHDK and CDR2 is SYGVNS. The CDR3 spans 14 residues. DNA for the CDR3: TGTGCCAGCAGAGGGACAGGGGGGGGCTATGGCTACACCTTC. The encoded protein is CASRGTGGGYGYTF.

The genes are TRBV5-1 and TRBJ2-6; D is ambiguous. The germline gives CDR1 SGHRS, CDR2 YFSETQ. CDR3 length equals 13 residues. V lost 1 base and J lost 4, with 3 bases in between. The DNA of the CDR3 is TGCGCCAGCAGCTTGTCCGGGGCCAACGTCCTGACTTTC. Translation: CASSLSGANVLTF.

The rearrangement links TRBV15 to TRBJ2-7; D is ambiguous. The germline V and J ends were trimmed by 1 base and 2 bases, with 9 bases remaining between them. This CDR3 is built from 14 residues. In germline, CDR1 is LNHNV, CDR2 YYDKDF (reference sequence). Written as DNA, the CDR3 is TGTGCCACCAGCAGAGGTACGGTTCCCTACGAGCAGTACTTC. This sequence encodes CATSRGTVPYEQYF. The variable domain in full, with the rest retrieved from reference TRBV15 and TRBJ2-7, is DAMVIQNPRYQVTQFGKPVTLSCSQTLNHNVMYWYQQKSSQAPKLLFHYYDKDFNNEADTPDNFQSRRPNTSFCFLDIRSPGLGDTAMYLCATSRGTVPYEQYFGPGTRLTVT.

The V call is TRBV21-1, the J call TRBJ1-2; TRBD1, as called in the table, went unchecked against the DNA. TRBV21-1 is a documented pseudogene. CDR3 length: 16 residues. The CDR3 sequence: CASSKVPGQGQDGYTF. The CDR3 region has the DNA TGTGCCAGCAGCAAAGTCCCGGGACAGGGGCAAGATGGCTACACCTTC.

The chain uses TRBV10-3 and TRBJ2-7, with D perhaps TRBD1 or TRBD2 (5 bases each). The length of the CDR3 is 14 residues. The germline V and J ends were trimmed by 6 bases and 3 bases, with 15 bases remaining between them. Looked up from germline, CDR1 is ENHRY and CDR2 is SYGVKD. The CDR3: CAIRAEGSFYEQYF. DNA for the CDR3: TGTGCCATCAGGGCAGAGGGGAGCTTCTACGAGCAGTACTTC.

The chain joins TRBV4-1 to TRBJ1-1; D uncertain. Trimming removed 7 bases at V and 3 bases at J, with 15 bases between. The germline V gene encodes CDR1 MGHRA and CDR2 YSYEKL. This CDR3 is 14 amino acids long. CDR3 DNA sequence: TGCGCCAGCAAGAACCATGACCAGGACACTGAAGCTTTCTTT. The encoded protein is CASKNHDQDTEAFF.

V usage is TRBV19 and J usage is TRBJ2-7; 8 bases match TRBD2. The CDR3 extends over 15 amino acids. CDR1 and CDR2 from the germline V gene are LNHDA and SQIVND (reference sequence). After removal of 7 bases from V and 3 bases from J, the junction contained 11 bases not matched to a gene. CDR3 sequence: CASTPSGSGIYEQYF. DNA for the CDR3: TGTGCCAGTACCCCTTCGGGTAGCGGGATCTACGAGCAGTACTTC.

The rearrangement links TRBV5-5 to TRBJ2-5; TRBD2 agrees at 9 bases. Trimming at V came to 0 bases and at J to 5 bases, leaving 5 bases not matched to a gene. Germline V gene sequence: CDR1 SGHKS, CDR2 YYEKEE (reference sequence). The CDR3 covers 15 residues. CDR3 in amino acids: CASSLEGLAGETQYF. CDR3 DNA: TGTGCCAGCAGCTTGGAGGGACTAGCTGGGGAGACCCAGTACTTC.

This rearrangement joins TRBV7-9 to TRBJ2-7; D is ambiguous. Germline V CDR1 and CDR2: SEHNR, FQNEAQ (reference sequence). This CDR3 is 12 amino acids long. The V and J ends lost 2 bases and 2 bases respectively, with 4 bases between them. The CDR3 sequence is CASSLYTYEQYF. CDR3 DNA sequence: TGTGCCAGCAGCTTATATACCTACGAGCAGTACTTC.

This chain joins TRBV27 and TRBJ2-7, with D possibly being TRBD1 (5 bases). Trimming took 2 bases from V and 4 from J, leaving 12 bases between them. This CDR3 is built from 14 residues. Germline CDR1 MNHEY, CDR2 SMNVEV (reference sequence). The CDR3 DNA reads as TGTGCCAGCAGTTTACAGGGTATTGGATACGAGCAGTACTTC. It translates to CASSLQGIGYEQYF.

This clone showed up just a few times. The rearrangement joins TRBV28 to TRBJ2-1, with a weak D call TRBD2 (7 bases). Per the germline V gene, CDR1 is MDHEN and CDR2 is SYDVKM. V was pared by 5 bases and J by 1 base, with 15 bases between. The CDR3 consists of 16 residues. CDR3 in DNA: TGTGCCAGCAGTCCCGTAAGGGGGGGATCCTACAATGAGCAGTTCTTC. Amino acid sequence: CASSPVRGGSYNEQFF. Based on the CDR3 plus reference TRBV28 and TRBJ2-1, the full variable domain is DVKVTQSSRYLVKRTGEKVFLECVQDMDHENMFWYRQDPGLGLRLIYFSYDVKMKEKGDIPEGYSVSREKKERFSLILESASTNQTSMYLCASSPVRGGSYNEQFFGPGTRLTVL.

A word on this clone: Other DNA sequences from this sample encode an identical CDR3 as well. The rearrangement links TRBV11-1 to TRBJ2-5; 7 bases line up with TRBD2. The junction had 12 bases not matched to a gene; V was cut back by 2 bases and J by 3 bases. Germline-derived CDR1 and CDR2 are SGHAT and FQDESV (reference sequence). This CDR3 has 17 amino acids. This CDR3 is CASSLTVDAGEEETQYF. CDR3 sequence (DNA): TGTGCCAGCAGCTTAACTGTTGACGCGGGAGAAGAAGAGACCCAGTACTTC. The variable domain in full, completed from reference TRBV11-1 and TRBJ2-5, reads EAEVAQSPRYKITEKSQAVAFWCDPISGHATLYWYRQILGQGPELLVQFQDESVVDDSQLPKDRFSAERLKGVDSTLKIQPAELGDSAMYLCASSLTVDAGEEETQYFGPGTRLLVL.

This clone was observed a single time. This chain uses TRBV10-1 with TRBJ2-7, with 9 nucleotides matching TRBD2. V lost 5 bases, J lost 7 bases, and 6 bases stayed unmatched. CDR3 length: 13 amino acids. Per germline, CDR1 WNHNN and CDR2 SYGVQD (reference sequence). The CDR3 DNA follows: TGCGCCAGCAGTAGTAGCGGGAGTGGAGAGCAGTACTTC. It translates to CASSSSGSGEQYF.

CDR3 residues: CASSLSVTHNQGGTF. CDR3 DNA sequence: TGTGCCAGCAGTTTATCCGTAACCCACAATCAGGGGGGCACCTTC. This chain uses TRBV28 with TRBJ1-2, with TRBD1 matching over 7 bases. With 1 base clipped from V and 13 bases from J, the junction kept 15 bases outside the gene matches. Per germline, CDR1 MDHEN and CDR2 SYDVKM. There are 15 residues in the CDR3.

J is TRBJ2-2 and V is TRBV29-1, with 8 positions matching TRBD1. Per germline, CDR1 SQVTM and CDR2 ANQGSEA. J gave up 5 bases and V 7 bases, and 9 bases lay outside the gene matches. The CDR3 contains 14 residues. This chain's CDR3 is CSATGTGYTGELFF. The CDR3 bases are TGCAGCGCCACCGGGACAGGCTATACCGGGGAGCTGTTTTTT.

The chain is built from TRBV29-1 and TRBJ2-7, with D possibly being TRBD1 (6 bases). The ends were cut back, 7 bases at V and 1 base at J, with 14 bases in the middle. Germline V gene lookup returns CDR1 SQVTM and CDR2 ANQGSEA. This CDR3 has 13 amino acids. The CDR3 DNA follows: TGCAGCGCAACCGGGACACAGTCCTACGAGCAGTACTTC. It translates to CSATGTQSYEQYF.

The chain recombines TRBV5-1 with TRBJ2-1; the D is unclear. Germline CDR1 and CDR2: SGHRS and YFSETQ. The CDR3 totals 12 residues. V was pared by 1 base and J by 4 bases, with 3 bases between. Here the CDR3 DNA reads TGCGCCAGCAGCTTGTTTTACAATGAGCAGTTCTTC. Translating it yields CASSLFYNEQFF.

The V call is TRBV14, the J call TRBJ2-7, with TRBD1 identical over 7 bases. V trimming: 4 bases; J trimming: 5 bases; junction bases outside the gene matches: 8. The CDR3 totals 14 residues. Germline-derived CDR1 and CDR2 are SGHDN and FVKESK. CDR3 coding DNA: TGTGCCAGCAGCCTAGAGGGGCAGGGGGACGAGCAGTACTTC. Translated: CASSLEGQGDEQYF. The full variable domain, with the rest looked up from reference TRBV14 and TRBJ2-7, is EAGVTQFPSHSVIEKGQTVTLRCDPISGHDNLYWYRRVMGKEIKFLLHFVKESKQDESGMPNNRFLAERTGGTYSTLKVQPAELEDSGVYFCASSLEGQGDEQYFGPGTRLTVT.

This clone was recorded a few times. The chain links TRBV28 to TRBJ2-7, with TRBD1 matching over 9 bases. CDR3 length: 13 residues. The V and J ends lost 6 bases and 7 bases, in that order; junction bases with no gene match: 7. In germline, CDR1 is MDHEN, CDR2 SYDVKM. CDR3 nucleotides: TGTGCCAGCAGCATACAGGGGGCGAGTGAGCAGTACTTC. Its protein is CASSIQGASEQYF.

By sample share, this clone is medium-sized. The CDR3 region is CASSIRVSWTEAFF. The DNA for the CDR3 is TGTGCCAGTAGTATCCGAGTTTCGTGGACTGAAGCTTTCTTT. J is TRBJ1-1 and V is TRBV19; D unresolved. Germline V gives CDR1 LNHDA, CDR2 SQIVND (reference sequence). This CDR3 has 14 amino acids. V was trimmed by 3 bases and J by 5 bases, leaving 13 bases between them. Full variable domain (rest looked up from reference TRBV19 and TRBJ1-1): DGGITQSPKYLFRKEGQNVTLSCEQNLNHDAMYWYRQDPGQGLRLIYYSQIVNDFQKGDIAEGYSVSREKKESFPLTVTSAQKNPTAFYLCASSIRVSWTEAFFGQGTRLTVV.